The clone carrying this T cell receptor (beta chain) has more than one count but fewer than ten. Original data processing: CDR3 differences across clinicopathological groups were used to build a distant-metastasis classifier for papillary thyroid cancer. TCRdb re-called the PCR reads via MiXCR. The V and J calls here are based on TCRdb, not the publication. This sample has about 23,000 clones, with approximately 30% found just once. Thyroid surgery was performed in patients who had received no treatment beforehand. The CDR3 totals 15 residues. CDR1 is MNHNS and CDR2 is SASEGT in the germline V gene. Trimming removed 5 bases at V and 5 bases at J, with 18 bases between. The data are from a study of metastatic and nonmetastatic thyroid tumors.

Input material: tumor tissue. This chain connects TRBV6-1 to TRBJ1-1; D perhaps matches TRBD1 (5 bases). The TCR originated in a female donor with papillary thyroid cancer or a benign thyroid nodule (not recorded which). Some clones in this sample may be carry-over from other donors' samples. The CDR3 spells CASSPTWGGRTEAFF. The CDR3, as DNA: TGTGCCAGCAGTCCTACCTGGGGGGGGAGGACTGAAGCTTTCTTT.